This record looks at one T cell receptor (beta chain) sequence and its context. This entry is derived from a study of blood T cell repertoires in COVID-19. Study as a whole: Collection of acute and convalescent COVID-19 samples took place in the United States, Italy and Spain. In each case, the material was cDNA or gDNA derived from T cells, B-cell-depleted T cells, or PBMCs.

In the authors' methods: Using reference gene primer amplification, nucleated cell counts were estimated. Repertoires were generated with immunoSEQ multiplex PCR, while TCRdb's copy carries only in-frame clones and drops some. For V, J and clone size, that table is used; D and trimming come from the DNA. Here the sample spans under 200,000 clones, roughly nine tenths being singletons. Per germline, CDR1 SGHTS and CDR2 YDEGEE. The V gene lost 0 bases and the J gene lost 1 base, with 12 bases spanning the gap. The CDR3 has 16 residues. The J gene is TRBJ2-3, the V gene TRBV5-8, with no clear D. The sequenced sample was peripheral blood. This receptor was identified in a man in his 70s with acute or convalescent COVID-19. The DNA for the CDR3 is TGTGCCAGCAGCTTGGTGCGCCTTCACCGCACAGATACGCAGTATTTT. As protein: CASSLVRLHRTDTQYF.